This T cell receptor (beta chain) was retrieved from a study of blood T cell repertoires in COVID-19. About the study: Sites in the United States, Italy and Spain provided acute and convalescent COVID-19 samples. PBMCs, B-cell-depleted T cells, or T cells provided the cDNA or gDNA that made up the material.

Enrolment of Seattle patients took place during active infection, and they were followed longitudinally. TCRdb's table, derived via immunoSEQ multiplex PCR, lists solely in-frame clones and lacks some. The sample has approximately 90,000 clones, 65% to 85% seen once. The source is a man between 70 and 80 years old with COVID-19, enrolled during active disease. Sequencing used peripheral blood.

CDR3 region: CASSFTRGGYTF. In nucleotides, the CDR3 is TGTGCCAGCAGTTTTACCCGGGGAGGCTACACCTTC. J is TRBJ1-2 and V is TRBV6-5; D is ambiguous. The CDR3 loop spans 12 amino acids. V was cut by 4 bases and J by 8 bases, with 11 bases left in between. Germline CDR1 MNHEY, CDR2 SVGAGI.